The TCR beta chain under discussion was sequenced for a study of T cell responses to AZD1222 COVID-19 vaccine. Study information: Second doses at about 4 or about 12 weeks were pooled. Study results and limitations: The donor cohort was predominantly white British with a female majority, and clonal diversity may have been underestimated. Compared with day 0, the breadth and depth of the Spike-specific TCR repertoire rose significantly after two doses of AZD1222. Spike-wide coverage was observed for vaccine-associated CD4 TCRs, with dominant responses at 160-218 and 743-854.

For this clone: The antigen remains unidentified.

Libraries were prepared by immunoSEQ multiplex PCR; TCRdb keeps only in-frame clonotypes and omits some of them. The sample shows approximately 80,000 clones, about 87% of them seen only once. Per germline, CDR1 MDHEN and CDR2 SYDVKM. Trimming cost V 7 bases and J 8 bases, with 18 bases left between them. The CDR3 extends over 14 amino acids. Sample: peripheral blood, taken on day 0 of AZD1222 vaccination. The chain recombines TRBV28 with TRBJ1-5; tentatively, D is TRBD1 (5 bases). This clonotype was obtained from an adult in good health. The CDR3 coding sequence is TGTGCCAGCATTTCACGCTGGGGCTCGAAGCCCCAGCATTTT. Translation gives CASISRWGSKPQHF.